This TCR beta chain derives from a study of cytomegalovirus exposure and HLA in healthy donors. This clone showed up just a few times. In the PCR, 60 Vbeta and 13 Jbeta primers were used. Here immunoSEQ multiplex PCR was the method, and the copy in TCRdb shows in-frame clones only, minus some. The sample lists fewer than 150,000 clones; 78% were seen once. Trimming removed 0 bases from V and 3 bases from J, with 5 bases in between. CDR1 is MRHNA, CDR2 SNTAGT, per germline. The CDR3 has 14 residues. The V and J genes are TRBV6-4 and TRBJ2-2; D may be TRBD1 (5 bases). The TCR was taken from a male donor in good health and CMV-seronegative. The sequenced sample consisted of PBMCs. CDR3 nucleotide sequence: TGTGCCAGCAGTGACTCGACAGACACCGGGGAGCTGTTTTTT. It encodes CASSDSTDTGELFF.